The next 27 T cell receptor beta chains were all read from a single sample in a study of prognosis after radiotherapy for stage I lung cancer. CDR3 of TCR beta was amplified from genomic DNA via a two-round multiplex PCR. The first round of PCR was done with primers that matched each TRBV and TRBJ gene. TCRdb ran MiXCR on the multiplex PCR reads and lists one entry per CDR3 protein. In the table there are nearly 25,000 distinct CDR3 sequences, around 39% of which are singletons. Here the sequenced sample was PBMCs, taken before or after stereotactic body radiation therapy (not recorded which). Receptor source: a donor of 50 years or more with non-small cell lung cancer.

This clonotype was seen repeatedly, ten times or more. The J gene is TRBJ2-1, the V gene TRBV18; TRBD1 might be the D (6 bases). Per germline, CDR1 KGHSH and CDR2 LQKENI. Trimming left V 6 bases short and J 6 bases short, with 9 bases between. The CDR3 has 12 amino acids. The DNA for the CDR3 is TGTGCCAGCTCCACCAGGGGCAATGAGCAGTTCTTC. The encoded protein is CASSTRGNEQFF.

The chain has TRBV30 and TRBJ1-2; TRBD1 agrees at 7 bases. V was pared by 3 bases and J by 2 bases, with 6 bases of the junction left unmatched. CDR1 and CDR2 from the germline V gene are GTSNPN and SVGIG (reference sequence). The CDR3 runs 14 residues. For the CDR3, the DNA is TGTGCCTGGAGCACTAAGACAGGGAACTATGGCTACACCTTC. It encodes CAWSTKTGNYGYTF.

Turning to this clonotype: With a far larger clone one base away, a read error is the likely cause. For the CDR3, the DNA is TGTGCCAGCAGTGACTCGATATCCGTCGGATACGAGCAGTACTTC. As protein: CASSDSISVGYEQYF. The chain carries TRBV6-2 or TRBV6-3 and TRBJ2-7, with no clear D. The CDR3 is made up of 15 amino acids. Germline-derived CDR1 and CDR2 are MNHEY and SVGEGT.

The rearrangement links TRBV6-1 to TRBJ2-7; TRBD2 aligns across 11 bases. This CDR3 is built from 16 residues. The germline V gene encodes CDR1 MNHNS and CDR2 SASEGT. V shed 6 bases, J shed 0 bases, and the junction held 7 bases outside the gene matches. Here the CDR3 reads CASRLSSGGPSYEQYF. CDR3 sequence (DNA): TGTGCCAGCAGACTCTCTAGCGGGGGGCCCTCCTACGAGCAGTACTTC.

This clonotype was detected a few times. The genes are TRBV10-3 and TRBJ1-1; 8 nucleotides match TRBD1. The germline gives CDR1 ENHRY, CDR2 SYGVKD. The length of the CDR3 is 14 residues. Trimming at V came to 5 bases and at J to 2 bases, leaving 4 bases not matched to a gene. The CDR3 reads CAISYGQGNTEAFF. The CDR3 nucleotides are TGTGCCATCAGTTATGGACAGGGTAACACTGAAGCTTTCTTT.

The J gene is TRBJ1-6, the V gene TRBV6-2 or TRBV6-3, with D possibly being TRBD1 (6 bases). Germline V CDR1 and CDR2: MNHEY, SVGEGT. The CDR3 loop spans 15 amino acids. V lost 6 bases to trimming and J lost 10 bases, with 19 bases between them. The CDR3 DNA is TGTGCCAGCAGACCTAGGGGGGAAAGGCGATCACCCCTCCACTTT. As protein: CASRPRGERRSPLHF.

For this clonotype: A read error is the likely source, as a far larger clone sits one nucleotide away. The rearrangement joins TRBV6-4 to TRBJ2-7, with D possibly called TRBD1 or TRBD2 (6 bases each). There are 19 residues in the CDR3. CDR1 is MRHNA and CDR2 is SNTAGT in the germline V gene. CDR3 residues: CASSYSMAEGPRRGNEQYF. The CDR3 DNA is TGTGCCAGCAGTTACTCGATGGCGGAAGGGCCCCGGAGGGGGAACGAGCAGTACTTC.

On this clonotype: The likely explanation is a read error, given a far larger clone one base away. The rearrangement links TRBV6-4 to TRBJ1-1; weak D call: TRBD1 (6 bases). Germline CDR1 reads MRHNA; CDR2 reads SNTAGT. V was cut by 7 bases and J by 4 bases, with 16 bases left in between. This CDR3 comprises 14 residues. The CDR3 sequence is CASTRGRGVTEAFF. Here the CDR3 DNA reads TGTGCCAGCACCAGGGGCAGGGGTGTCACTGAAGCTTTCTTT.

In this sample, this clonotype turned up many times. The DNA of the CDR3 is TGTGCCAGCAGCTGGATTAGCAATCAGCCCCAGCATTTT. Its protein is CASSWISNQPQHF. V usage is TRBV7-2 and J usage is TRBJ1-5; D call uncertain. Germline CDR1 SGHTA, CDR2 FQGNSA. The length of the CDR3 is 13 residues. V gave up 4 bases and J gave up 0 bases, with 4 bases separating them.

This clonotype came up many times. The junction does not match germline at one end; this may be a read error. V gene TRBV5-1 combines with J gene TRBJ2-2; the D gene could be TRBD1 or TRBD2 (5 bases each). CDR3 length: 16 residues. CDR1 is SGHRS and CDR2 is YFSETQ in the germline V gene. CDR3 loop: CASSGLGVSNTGELFF. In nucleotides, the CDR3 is TGTGCCAGCAGCGGACTGGGGGTTTCTAACACCGGGGAGCTGTTTTTT. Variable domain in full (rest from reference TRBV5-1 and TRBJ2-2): KAGVTQTPRYLIKTRGQQVTLSCSPISGHRSVSWYQQTPGQGLQFLFEYFSETQRNKGNFPGRFSGRQFSNSRSEMNVSTLELGDSALYLCASSGLGVSNTGELFFGEGSRLTVL.

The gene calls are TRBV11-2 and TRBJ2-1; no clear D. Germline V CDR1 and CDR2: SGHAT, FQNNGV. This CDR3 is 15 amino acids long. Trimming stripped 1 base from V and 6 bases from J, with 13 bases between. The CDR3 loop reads CASSLGFLQPNEQFF. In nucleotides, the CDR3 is TGTGCCAGCAGCTTAGGATTTTTGCAGCCCAATGAGCAGTTCTTC.

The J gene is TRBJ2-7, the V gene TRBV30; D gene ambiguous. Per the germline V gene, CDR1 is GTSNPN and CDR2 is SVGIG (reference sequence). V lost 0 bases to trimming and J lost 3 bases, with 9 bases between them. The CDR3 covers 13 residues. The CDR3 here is CAWSVPEVYEQYF. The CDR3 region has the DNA TGTGCCTGGAGTGTTCCGGAAGTCTACGAGCAGTACTTC.

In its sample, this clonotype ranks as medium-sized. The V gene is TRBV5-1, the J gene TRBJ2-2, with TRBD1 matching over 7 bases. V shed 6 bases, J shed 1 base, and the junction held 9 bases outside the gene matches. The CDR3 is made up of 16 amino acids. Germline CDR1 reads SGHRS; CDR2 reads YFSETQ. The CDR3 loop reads CASTLRDSLNTGELFF. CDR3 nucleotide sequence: TGCGCCAGCACATTACGGGACAGCCTGAACACCGGGGAGCTGTTTTTT.

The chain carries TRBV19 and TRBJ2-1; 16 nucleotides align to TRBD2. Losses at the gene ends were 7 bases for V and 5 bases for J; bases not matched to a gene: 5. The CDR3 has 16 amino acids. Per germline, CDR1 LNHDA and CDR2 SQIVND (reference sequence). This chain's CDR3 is CASTGTSGRANNEQFF. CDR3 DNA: TGTGCCAGTACCGGGACTAGCGGGAGGGCTAACAATGAGCAGTTCTTC.

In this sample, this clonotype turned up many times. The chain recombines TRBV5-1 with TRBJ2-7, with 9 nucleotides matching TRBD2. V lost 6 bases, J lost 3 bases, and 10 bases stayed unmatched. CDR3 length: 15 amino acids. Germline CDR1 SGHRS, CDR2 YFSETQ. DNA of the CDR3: TGCGCCAGCACCCCCTTAGCGGGGGACGGCTACGAGCAGTACTTC. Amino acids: CASTPLAGDGYEQYF.

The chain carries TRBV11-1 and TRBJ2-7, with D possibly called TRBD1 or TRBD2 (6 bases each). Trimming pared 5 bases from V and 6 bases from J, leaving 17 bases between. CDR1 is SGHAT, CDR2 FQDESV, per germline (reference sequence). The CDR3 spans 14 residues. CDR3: CASSLYREVSEQYF. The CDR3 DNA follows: TGTGCCAGCAGCCTTTACAGGGAGGTATCCGAGCAGTACTTC.

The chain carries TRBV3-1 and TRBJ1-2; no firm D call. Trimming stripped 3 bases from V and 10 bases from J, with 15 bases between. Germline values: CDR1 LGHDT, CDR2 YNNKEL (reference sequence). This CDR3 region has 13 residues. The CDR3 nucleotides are TGTGCCAGCAGCCATACCAACGAGTGTGCCTACACCTTC. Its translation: CASSHTNECAYTF. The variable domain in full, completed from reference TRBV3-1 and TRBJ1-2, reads DTAVSQTPKYLVTQMGNDKSIKCEQNLGHDTMYWYKQDSKKFLKIMFSYNNKELIINETVPNRFSPKSPDKAHLNLHINSLELGDSAVYFCASSHTNECAYTFGSGTRLTVV.

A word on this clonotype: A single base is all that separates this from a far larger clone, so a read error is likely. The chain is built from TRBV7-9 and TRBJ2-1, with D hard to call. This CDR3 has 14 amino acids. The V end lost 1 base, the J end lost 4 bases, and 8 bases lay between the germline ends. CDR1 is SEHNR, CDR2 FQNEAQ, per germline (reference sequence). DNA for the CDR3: TGTGCCAGCAGCTTAGGTAGCTGGTACAATGAGCAGTTCTTC. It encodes CASSLGSWYNEQFF.

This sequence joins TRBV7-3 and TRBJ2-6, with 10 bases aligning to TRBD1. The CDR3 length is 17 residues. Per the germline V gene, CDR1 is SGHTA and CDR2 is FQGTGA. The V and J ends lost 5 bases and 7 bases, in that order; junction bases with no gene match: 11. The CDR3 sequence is CASSDDRGRTCANVLTF. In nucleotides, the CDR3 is TGTGCCAGCAGCGACGACAGGGGGCGCACTTGTGCCAACGTCCTGACTTTC.

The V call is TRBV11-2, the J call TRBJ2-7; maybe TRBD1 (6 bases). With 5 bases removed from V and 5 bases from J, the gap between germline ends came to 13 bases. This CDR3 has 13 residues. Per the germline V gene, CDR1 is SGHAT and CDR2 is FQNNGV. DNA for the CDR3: TGTGCCAGCAGCATTATTGGACAGAACGAGCAGTACTTC. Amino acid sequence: CASSIIGQNEQYF.

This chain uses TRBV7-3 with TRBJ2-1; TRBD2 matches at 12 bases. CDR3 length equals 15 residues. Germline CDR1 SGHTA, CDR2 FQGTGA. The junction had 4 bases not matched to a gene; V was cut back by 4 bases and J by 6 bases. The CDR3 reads CASSSLAGGTNEQFF. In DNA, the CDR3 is TGTGCCAGCAGCTCCCTAGCGGGAGGGACCAATGAGCAGTTCTTC.

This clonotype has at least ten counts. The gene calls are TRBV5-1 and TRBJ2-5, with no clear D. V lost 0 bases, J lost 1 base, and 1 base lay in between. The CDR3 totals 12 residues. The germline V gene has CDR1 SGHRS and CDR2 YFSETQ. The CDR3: CASSLGQETQYF. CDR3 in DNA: TGCGCCAGCAGCTTGGGCCAAGAGACCCAGTACTTC.

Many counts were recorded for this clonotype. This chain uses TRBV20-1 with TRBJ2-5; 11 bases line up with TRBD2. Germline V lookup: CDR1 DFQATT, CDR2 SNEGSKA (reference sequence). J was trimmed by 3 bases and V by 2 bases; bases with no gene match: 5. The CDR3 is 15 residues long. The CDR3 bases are TGCAGTGCTAGACAACTAGCGGGAGCGGAAGAGACCCAGTACTTC. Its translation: CSARQLAGAEETQYF.

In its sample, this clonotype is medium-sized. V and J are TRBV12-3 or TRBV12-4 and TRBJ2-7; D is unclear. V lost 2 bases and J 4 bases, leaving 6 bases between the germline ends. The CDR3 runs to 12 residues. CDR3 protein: CASSLLGYEQYF. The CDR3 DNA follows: TGTGCCAGCAGTTTATTGGGGTACGAGCAGTACTTC.

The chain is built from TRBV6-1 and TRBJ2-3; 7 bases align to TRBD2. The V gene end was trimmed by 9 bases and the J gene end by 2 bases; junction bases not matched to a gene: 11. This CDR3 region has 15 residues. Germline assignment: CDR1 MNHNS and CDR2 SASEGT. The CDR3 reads CASNPSGGDTDTQYF. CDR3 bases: TGTGCCAGTAACCCAAGTGGGGGGGACACAGATACGCAGTATTTT.

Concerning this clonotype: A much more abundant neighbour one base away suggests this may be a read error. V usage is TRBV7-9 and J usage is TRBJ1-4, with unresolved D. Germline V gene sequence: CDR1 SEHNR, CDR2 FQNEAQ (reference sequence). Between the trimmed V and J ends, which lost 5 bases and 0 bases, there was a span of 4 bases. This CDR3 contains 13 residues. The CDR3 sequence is CASSITTNEKLFF. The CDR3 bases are TGTGCCAGCAGCATTACAACTAATGAAAAACTGTTTTTT.

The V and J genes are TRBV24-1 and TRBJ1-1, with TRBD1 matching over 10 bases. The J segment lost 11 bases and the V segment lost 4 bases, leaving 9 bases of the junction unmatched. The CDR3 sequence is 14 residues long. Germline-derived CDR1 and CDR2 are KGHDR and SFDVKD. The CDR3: CATSDAGTGAFAFF. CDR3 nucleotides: TGTGCCACCAGTGACGCTGGGACAGGGGCTTTCGCTTTCTTT.